A single sample is the source of the 17 T cell receptor beta chains below, sequenced in a study of regulatory T cells in long-lasting Graves disease. Sequencing libraries for TCR beta were prepared with iRepertoire HTBI primers and Arm-PCR of CDR3 regions. TCRdb redid the calling of the multiplex PCR reads with MiXCR, one entry per CDR3 protein. The sample has around 480,000 distinct CDR3 sequences; around 15% are singletons. The time point was: newly diagnosed GD, antithyroid drugs for less than 3 months. Following extraction of RNA from PBMCs, that RNA was used to make the TCR library. This same sample was also part of a study on T cells in Graves' hyperthyroidism and ophthalmopathy.

Here the sequenced sample was peripheral blood mononuclear cells (PBMCs), taken at new diagnosis, from a patient treated with antithyroid drugs. The source is a man aged 40-55 years with Graves disease.

V is TRBV4-1 and J is TRBJ2-5; 9 bases line up with TRBD2. This CDR3 is 15 amino acids long. The V gene's germline CDR1 is MGHRA and CDR2 YSYEKL. J lost 7 bases, V lost 5 bases, and 11 bases had no gene match. The CDR3 DNA is TGCGCCAGCAGCAACCGAGCGGGAGGTGATGGGACCCAGTACTTC. This codes for CASSNRAGGDGTQYF.

This clonotype was counted only a few times. The V call is TRBV6-1, the J call TRBJ2-7; a possible D gene is TRBD1 (5 bases). The V gene lost 6 bases and the J gene lost 0 bases, with 15 bases spanning the gap. Per germline, CDR1 MNHNS and CDR2 SASEGT. CDR3 length: 15 amino acids. CDR3 bases: TGTGCCAGCAGAGTCCGGACCGACAGCTCCTACGAGCAGTACTTC. Translation: CASRVRTDSSYEQYF.

In nucleotides, the CDR3 is TGTGCCACCAGCAGAGAGCTTCGGGGCAACTATGGCTACACCTTC. Its protein is CATSRELRGNYGYTF. The rearrangement links TRBV15 to TRBJ1-2; TRBD1 might be the D (5 bases). This CDR3 has 15 amino acids. Germline V gene data show CDR1 as LNHNV and CDR2 as YYDKDF (reference sequence). Trimming pared 0 bases from V and 2 bases from J, leaving 10 bases between.

The V call is TRBV28, the J call TRBJ2-3; D gene uncertain. TRBJ2-5 matches the DNA end more closely, so the J call is doubtful. The CDR3 loop spans 13 amino acids. Germline CDR1 is MDHEN and CDR2 is SYDVKM. The CDR3 DNA follows: TGTGCCAGCAGTTTTGCCAGCTATGAGACCCAGTACTTC. It yields the protein CASSFASYETQYF.

This clonotype occurred many times. V and J are TRBV11-2 and TRBJ1-4; D may be TRBD1 (5 bases). The ends were cut back, 5 bases at V and 4 bases at J, with 14 bases in the middle. From germline, CDR1 is SGHAT and CDR2 FQNNGV. The CDR3 sequence is 15 residues long. The CDR3, as DNA: TGTGCCAGCAGCCCCGCGGGGGACTATAATGAAAAACTGTTTTTT. Its protein product is CASSPAGDYNEKLFF.

This clonotype was seen only a few times. The chain combines TRBV4-2 with TRBJ2-2, with 8 bases that match TRBD2. J was trimmed by 7 bases and V by 4 bases; bases with no gene match: 5. The CDR3 length is 14 residues. Germline CDR1 LGHNA, CDR2 YNFKEQ. The CDR3 nucleotides read TGTGCCAGCAGCCCCCGGACTAGCTTCGGGGAGCTGTTTTTT. It translates to CASSPRTSFGELFF.

This clonotype came up many times. V usage is TRBV27 and J usage is TRBJ2-5; 16 bases map to TRBD2. Germline trimming cut 5 bases from V and 5 bases from J; bases unmatched to any gene: 8. Looked up from germline, CDR1 is MNHEY and CDR2 is SMNVEV (reference sequence). The CDR3 has 17 amino acids. CDR3 nucleotide sequence: TGTGCCAGCAGTCCCGGGACTAGCGGGAGGGCCCTTGAGACCCAGTACTTC. Protein: CASSPGTSGRALETQYF.

The chain has TRBV9 and TRBJ1-3; unclear D gene. The CDR3 spans 14 residues. Germline values: CDR1 SGDLS, CDR2 YYNGEE. With 3 bases removed from V and 0 bases from J, the gap between germline ends came to 7 bases. This CDR3 is CASSGRVSGNTIYF. CDR3 bases: TGTGCCAGCAGCGGCCGGGTCTCTGGAAACACCATATATTTT. Looking up the rest from reference TRBV9 and TRBJ1-3 gives the full variable domain: DSGVTQTPKHLITATGQRVTLRCSPRSGDLSVYWYQQSLDQGLQFLIQYYNGEERAKGNILERFSAQQFPDLHSELNLSSLELGDSALYFCASSGRVSGNTIYFGEGSWLTVV.

This clonotype has a count of ten or more. The rearrangement joins TRBV30 to TRBJ2-1, with D unclear. Per germline, CDR1 GTSNPN and CDR2 SVGIG (reference sequence). With 0 bases removed from V and 3 bases from J, the gap between germline ends came to 9 bases. This CDR3 spans 14 amino acids. The CDR3 is CAWSVGIYYNEQFF. The CDR3 nucleotides read TGTGCCTGGAGTGTGGGGATTTACTACAATGAGCAGTTCTTC.

This clonotype showed up just a few times. This chain joins TRBV5-1 and TRBJ2-2; perhaps TRBD1 as D (6 bases). V was cut by 2 bases and J by 5 bases, with 13 bases left in between. Germline CDR1 SGHRS, CDR2 YFSETQ. This CDR3 has 15 residues. The CDR3 bases are TGCGCCAGCAGCTTTAAGGGGGATGGGACCGGGGAGCTGTTTTTT. Protein: CASSFKGDGTGELFF.

The V call is TRBV7-2, the J call TRBJ2-7; 7 positions match TRBD1. Germline V gene sequence: CDR1 SGHTA, CDR2 FQGNSA. V lost 3 bases, J lost 2 bases, and 7 bases stayed unmatched. The CDR3 runs to 15 residues. The CDR3: CASSFRRDRAYEQYF. The CDR3 DNA follows: TGTGCCAGCAGCTTCCGCCGGGACAGAGCCTACGAGCAGTACTTC.

The chain links TRBV9 to TRBJ2-5; no definite D call. The DNA end favors TRBJ2-7, so the J call may be wrong. CDR3 length: 11 residues. CDR1 is SGDLS, CDR2 YYNGEE, per germline. CDR3 residues: CASGNGYEQYF. The CDR3 nucleotides read TGTGCCAGCGGGAATGGGTACGAGCAGTACTTC.

In this sample, this clonotype turned up many times. The V call is TRBV27, the J call TRBJ2-3; tentative D call: TRBD2 (5 bases). Germline assignment: CDR1 MNHEY and CDR2 SMNVEV (reference sequence). Trimming stripped 6 bases from V and 1 base from J, with 17 bases between. This CDR3 is 16 amino acids long. CDR3 DNA: TGTGCCAGCAGATCTCTTTGGCGGGCAGGCACAGATACGCAGTATTTT. It codes for CASRSLWRAGTDTQYF.

In this sample, this clonotype turned up many times. The chain is built from TRBV27 and TRBJ2-1, with 8 bases aligning to TRBD1. This CDR3 comprises 16 residues. Looked up from germline, CDR1 is MNHEY and CDR2 is SMNVEV (reference sequence). V trimming: 4 bases; J trimming: 3 bases; junction bases outside the gene matches: 8. The CDR3 loop is CASSSPPGQGYNEQFF. The CDR3 nucleotides are TGTGCCAGCAGTTCGCCCCCCGGACAGGGCTACAATGAGCAGTTCTTC.

The chain links TRBV7-9 to TRBJ1-5; D not resolved. The CDR3 is 15 amino acids. The germline CDR1 and CDR2 sequences are SEHNR and FQNEAQ (reference sequence). V was trimmed by 10 bases and J by 1 base, leaving 17 bases between them. The CDR3 nucleotides are TGTGCCACCCAGGACGGTCCGGGGAGCAATCAGCCCCAGCATTTT. Encoded protein: CATQDGPGSNQPQHF.

This clonotype was recorded many times. The chain uses TRBV11-2 and TRBJ2-2, with D perhaps being TRBD1 or TRBD2 (5 bases each). CDR3 length: 13 amino acids. The V and J ends lost 5 bases and 4 bases respectively, with 8 bases between them. Per the germline V gene, CDR1 is SGHAT and CDR2 is FQNNGV. In DNA, the CDR3 is TGTGCCAGCAGCCAGAGGGGCACCGGGGAGCTGTTTTTT. It translates to CASSQRGTGELFF. The full variable domain, with the rest looked up from reference TRBV11-2 and TRBJ2-2, is EAGVAQSPRYKIIEKRQSVAFWCNPISGHATLYWYQQILGQGPKLLIQFQNNGVVDDSQLPKDRFSAERLKGVDSTLKIQPAKLEDSAVYLCASSQRGTGELFFGEGSRLTVL.

The sample holds a few counts of this clonotype. The chain recombines TRBV7-9 with TRBJ2-5; D is ambiguous. The germline CDR1 and CDR2 sequences are SEHNR and FQNEAQ (reference sequence). Between the trimmed V and J ends, which lost 5 bases and 1 base, there was a span of 8 bases. The CDR3 length is 13 residues. CDR3 sequence reads: CASSHDVQETQYF. CDR3 nucleotide sequence: TGTGCCAGCAGCCACGACGTCCAAGAGACCCAGTACTTC.